The 10 T cell receptor beta chains reported below all come from one sample, sequenced in a study of shared T cell receptors in the human thymus. The method was immunoSEQ multiplex PCR; TCRdb's version includes in-frame clones alone and lacks a portion of them. The table includes about 400,000 clones, 95% detected once. The material sequenced was thymocytes. Every receptor here comes from a human donor.

The V gene is TRBV6-1, the J gene TRBJ2-1; TRBD2 aligns across 13 bases. Germline-derived CDR1 and CDR2 are MNHNS and SASEGT. CDR3 size: 16 residues. After removal of 1 base from V and 3 bases from J, the junction contained 0 bases not matched to a gene. The CDR3 DNA reads as TGTGCCAGCAGTGAAGGGACTAGCGGGAGCTACAATGAGCAGTTCTTC. Residues: CASSEGTSGSYNEQFF.

This clone was seen a single time. J is TRBJ1-1 and V is TRBV10-3; 10 bases line up with TRBD1. Trimming at V came to 0 bases and at J to 1 base, leaving 5 bases not matched to a gene. The germline CDR1 and CDR2 sequences are ENHRY and SYGVKD. This CDR3 spans 17 amino acids. CDR3: CAISESGDRGKNTEAFF. The CDR3 DNA reads TGTGCCATCAGTGAGTCGGGGGACAGGGGTAAGAACACTGAAGCTTTCTTT.

To note about this clone: Additional DNA sequences in this sample encode the identical CDR3. This sequence joins TRBV27 and TRBJ2-1, with a weak D call TRBD1 (6 bases). Per germline, CDR1 MNHEY and CDR2 SMNVEV (reference sequence). This CDR3 spans 16 amino acids. Trimming removed 0 bases from V and 3 bases from J, with 12 bases in between. CDR3 protein: CASSLSGHLNYNEQFF. CDR3 in DNA: TGTGCCAGCAGTTTATCGGGACACCTAAACTACAATGAGCAGTTCTTC.

The CDR3 coding sequence is TGTGCCAGCAGTTACTCGCCCCGGGACAGATCCTACGAGCAGTACTTC. It yields the protein CASSYSPRDRSYEQYF. This rearrangement joins TRBV6-6 to TRBJ2-7; 7 bases fit TRBD1. This CDR3 is built from 16 residues. V lost 0 bases and J lost 1; bases outside the gene matches: 6. Germline V gene lookup returns CDR1 MNHNY and CDR2 SVGAGI (reference sequence).

The genes are TRBV5-8 and TRBJ2-1; 7 bases are shared with TRBD2. Trimming removed 3 bases from V and 2 bases from J; junction bases left unmatched: 11. CDR1 and CDR2 (germline): SGHTS, YDEGEE. The CDR3 spans 17 residues. The DNA of the CDR3 is TGTGCCAGCAGCTGGGAACTAGCGAAAGACGCCTACAATGAGCAGTTCTTC. Amino acid sequence: CASSWELAKDAYNEQFF. Using reference TRBV5-8 and TRBJ2-1 for the parts outside the CDR3, the full variable domain is EAGVTQSPTHLIKTRGQQATLRCSPISGHTSVYWYQQALGLGLQFLLWYDEGEERNRGNFPPRFSGRQFPNYSSELNVNALELEDSALYLCASSWELAKDAYNEQFFGPGTRLTVL.

The chain carries TRBV5-1 and TRBJ2-1; 10 bases fit TRBD2. The CDR3 runs 20 residues. V lost 0 bases and J lost 1; bases outside the gene matches: 13. Germline V gene sequence: CDR1 SGHRS, CDR2 YFSETQ. CDR3 region: CASSLDGLAGEERSYNEQFF. CDR3 nucleotides: TGCGCCAGCAGCTTGGATGGTCTAGCGGGAGAAGAAAGGTCCTACAATGAGCAGTTCTTC.

The chain is built from TRBV5-6 and TRBJ2-5, with 10 positions matching TRBD1. Looked up from germline, CDR1 is SGHDT and CDR2 is YYEEEE. The CDR3 loop spans 14 amino acids. Trimming removed 3 bases from V and 3 bases from J; junction bases left unmatched: 2. CDR3 DNA: TGTGCCAGCAGCTCCGGGACAGGGGAAGAGACCCAGTACTTC. It encodes CASSSGTGEETQYF. The complete variable domain, with remaining parts taken from reference TRBV5-6 and TRBJ2-5, reads DAGVTQSPTHLIKTRGQQVTLRCSPKSGHDTVSWYQQALGQGPQFIFQYYEEEERQRGNFPDRFSGHQFPNYSSELNVNALLLGDSALYLCASSSGTGEETQYFGPGTRLLVL.

The CDR3 nucleotides read TGTGCCAGCACCTCACGCCCTAATGAAAAACTGTTTTTT. It encodes CASTSRPNEKLFF. This chain joins TRBV4-2 and TRBJ1-4, with D unresolved. V shed 7 bases and J shed 3 bases, with 9 bases lying between them. The germline V gene has CDR1 LGHNA and CDR2 YNFKEQ. This CDR3 comprises 13 residues.

The V gene is TRBV28, the J gene TRBJ2-7; TRBD1 matches at 11 bases. In germline, CDR1 is MDHEN, CDR2 SYDVKM. This CDR3 contains 14 residues. The junction had 7 bases not matched to a gene; V was cut back by 8 bases and J by 4 bases. Here the CDR3 reads CASRGTGGLYEQYF. Written as DNA, the CDR3 is TGTGCCAGCCGGGGGACAGGGGGTTTATACGAGCAGTACTTC.

This chain connects TRBV23-1 to TRBJ1-2, with TRBD1 as a possible D gene (5 bases). TRBV23-1 is placed among ORFs of uncertain function. This CDR3 spans 19 amino acids. The V end was cut by 0 bases, the J end by 6 bases, with 26 bases between. The CDR3 sequence is CASSQSIMFWGRESDGYTF. CDR3 DNA sequence: TGCGCCAGCAGTCAATCAATTATGTTCTGGGGCAGGGAATCTGATGGCTACACCTTC.